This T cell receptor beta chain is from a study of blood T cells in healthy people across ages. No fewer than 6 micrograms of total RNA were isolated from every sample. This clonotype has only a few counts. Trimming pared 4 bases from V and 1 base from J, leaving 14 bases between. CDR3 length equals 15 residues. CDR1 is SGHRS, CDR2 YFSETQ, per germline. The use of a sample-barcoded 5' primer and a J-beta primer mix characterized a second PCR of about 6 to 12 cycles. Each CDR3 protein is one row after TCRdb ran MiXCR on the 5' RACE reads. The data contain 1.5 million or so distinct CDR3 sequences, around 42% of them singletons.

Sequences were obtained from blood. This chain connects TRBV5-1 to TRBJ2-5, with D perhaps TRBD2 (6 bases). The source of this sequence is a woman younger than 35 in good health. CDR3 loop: CASSVTLGLQETQYF. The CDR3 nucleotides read TGCGCCAGCAGCGTTACCTTGGGACTCCAAGAGACCCAGTACTTC.